This entry concerns a single T cell receptor (beta chain). The data are from a study of Ad26.COV2.S vaccination and SARS-CoV-2 variants. As for treatment: roughly 18 received Ad26.COV2.S at low or high dose, single or two shots; 5 received placebo; per-sample allocation not given. Samples were taken on day 63 after the first vaccine or placebo injection. Clones were read by immunoSEQ multiplex PCR, and TCRdb kept only the in-frame ones, dropping some. The data show about 320,000 clones, around 85% seen once. This clonotype was obtained from a person between 18 and 59 years old who received the Ad26.COV2.S COVID-19 vaccine or a placebo. This sample comprised peripheral blood, obtained in a trial of Ad26.COV2.S vaccine versus placebo.

CDR3 amino acids: CASSLGTGVNEQFF. Here the CDR3 DNA reads TGTGCCAGCAGCTTGGGGACGGGAGTCAATGAGCAGTTCTTC. V and J are TRBV5-4 and TRBJ2-1; D possibly corresponds to TRBD2 (6 bases). Germline V gives CDR1 SGHNT, CDR2 YYREEE (reference sequence). The CDR3 extends over 14 amino acids. Trimming stripped 0 bases from V and 6 bases from J, with 10 bases between.